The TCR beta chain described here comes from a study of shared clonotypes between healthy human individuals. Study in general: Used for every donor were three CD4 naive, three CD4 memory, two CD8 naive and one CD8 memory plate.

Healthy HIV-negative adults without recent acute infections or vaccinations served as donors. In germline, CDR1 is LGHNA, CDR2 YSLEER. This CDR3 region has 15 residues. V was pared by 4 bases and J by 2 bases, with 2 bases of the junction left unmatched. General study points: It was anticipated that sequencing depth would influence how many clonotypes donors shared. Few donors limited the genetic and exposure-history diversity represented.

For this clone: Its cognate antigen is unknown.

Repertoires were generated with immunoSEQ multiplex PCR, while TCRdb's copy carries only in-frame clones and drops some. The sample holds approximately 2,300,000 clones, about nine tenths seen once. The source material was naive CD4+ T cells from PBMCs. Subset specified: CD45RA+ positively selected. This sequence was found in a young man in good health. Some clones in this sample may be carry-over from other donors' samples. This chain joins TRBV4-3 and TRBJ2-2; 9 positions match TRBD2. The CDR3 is CASSPLAGNTGELFF. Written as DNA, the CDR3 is TGCGCCAGCAGCCCACTAGCGGGTAACACCGGGGAGCTGTTTTTT.